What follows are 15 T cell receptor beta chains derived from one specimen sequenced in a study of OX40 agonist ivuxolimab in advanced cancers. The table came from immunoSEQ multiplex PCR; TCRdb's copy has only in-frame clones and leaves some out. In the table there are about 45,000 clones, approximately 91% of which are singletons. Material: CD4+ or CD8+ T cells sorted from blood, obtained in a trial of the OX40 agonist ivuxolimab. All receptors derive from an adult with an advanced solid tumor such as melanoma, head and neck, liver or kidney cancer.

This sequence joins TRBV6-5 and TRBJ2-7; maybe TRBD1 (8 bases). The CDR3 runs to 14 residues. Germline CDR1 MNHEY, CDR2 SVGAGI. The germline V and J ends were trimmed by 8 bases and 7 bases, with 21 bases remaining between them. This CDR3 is CASEDTNRGGEQYF. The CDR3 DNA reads TGTGCCAGCGAGGACACCAACAGGGGGGGGGAGCAGTACTTC.

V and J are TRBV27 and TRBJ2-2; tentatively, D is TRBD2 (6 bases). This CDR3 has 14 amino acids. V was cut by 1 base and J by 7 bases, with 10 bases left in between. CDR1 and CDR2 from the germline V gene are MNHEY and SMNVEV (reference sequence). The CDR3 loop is CASSLWAGSGELFF. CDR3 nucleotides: TGTGCCAGCAGTTTATGGGCGGGAAGCGGGGAGCTGTTTTTT.

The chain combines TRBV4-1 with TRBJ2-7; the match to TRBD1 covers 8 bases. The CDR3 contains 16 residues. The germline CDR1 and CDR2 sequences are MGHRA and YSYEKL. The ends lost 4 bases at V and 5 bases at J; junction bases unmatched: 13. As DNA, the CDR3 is TGCGCCAGCAGCCCCTCTCCAGGACAGGGTTGGCACGAGCAGTACTTC. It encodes CASSPSPGQGWHEQYF.

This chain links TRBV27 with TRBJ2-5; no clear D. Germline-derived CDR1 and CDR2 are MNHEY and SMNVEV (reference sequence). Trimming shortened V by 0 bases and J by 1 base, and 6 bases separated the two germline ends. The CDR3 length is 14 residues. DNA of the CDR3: TGTGCCAGCAGTTTATCGCCTCGCCAAGAGACCCAGTACTTC. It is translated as CASSLSPRQETQYF.

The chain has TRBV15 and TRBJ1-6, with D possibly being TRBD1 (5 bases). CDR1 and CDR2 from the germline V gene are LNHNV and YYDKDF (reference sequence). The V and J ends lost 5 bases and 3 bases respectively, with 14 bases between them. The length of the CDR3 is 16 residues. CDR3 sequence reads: CATSEQVGVYNSPLHF. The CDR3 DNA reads TGTGCCACCAGCGAGCAGGTGGGGGTCTATAATTCACCCCTCCACTTT.

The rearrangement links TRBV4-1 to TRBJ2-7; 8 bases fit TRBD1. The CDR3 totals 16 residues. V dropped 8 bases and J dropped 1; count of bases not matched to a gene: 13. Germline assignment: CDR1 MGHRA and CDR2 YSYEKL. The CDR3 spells CASSKQGGVGSYEQYF. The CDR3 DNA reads TGCGCCAGCTCAAAACAGGGGGGTGTCGGGTCCTACGAGCAGTACTTC.

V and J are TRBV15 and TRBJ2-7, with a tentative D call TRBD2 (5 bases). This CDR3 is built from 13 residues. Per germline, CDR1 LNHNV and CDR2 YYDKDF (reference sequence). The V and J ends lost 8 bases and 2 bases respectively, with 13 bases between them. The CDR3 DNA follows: TGTGCCACCGCGGGCCGGGGTACCTACGAGCAGTACTTC. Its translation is CATAGRGTYEQYF.

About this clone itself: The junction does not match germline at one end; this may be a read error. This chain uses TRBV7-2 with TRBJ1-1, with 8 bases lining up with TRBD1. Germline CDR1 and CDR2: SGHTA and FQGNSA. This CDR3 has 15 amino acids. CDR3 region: CASSTRTGLNTEAFF. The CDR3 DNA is TGTGCCAGCAGCACCCGGACAGGGCTGAATACTGAAGCTTTCTTT.

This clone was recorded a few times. The CDR3 loop reads CASSPNGEKLFF. DNA of the CDR3: TGTGCCAGCAGCCCAAACGGTGAAAAACTGTTTTTT. The chain employs TRBV7-9 and TRBJ1-4; D is unclear. The CDR3 is 12 residues long. Germline loops: CDR1 SEHNR, CDR2 FQNEAQ (reference sequence). V lost 5 bases and J 7 bases, leaving 8 bases between the germline ends.

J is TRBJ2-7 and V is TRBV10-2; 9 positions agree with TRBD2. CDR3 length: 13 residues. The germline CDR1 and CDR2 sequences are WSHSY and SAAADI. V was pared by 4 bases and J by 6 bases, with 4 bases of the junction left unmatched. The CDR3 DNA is TGCGCCAGCAGTGGCGGGGGGGCTTTCGAGCAGTACTTC. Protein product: CASSGGGAFEQYF.

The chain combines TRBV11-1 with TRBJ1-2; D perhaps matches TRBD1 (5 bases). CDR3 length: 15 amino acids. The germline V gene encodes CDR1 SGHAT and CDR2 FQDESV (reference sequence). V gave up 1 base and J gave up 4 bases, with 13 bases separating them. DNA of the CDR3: TGTGCCAGCAGCTTAGTCGGACAAACAACCTATGGCTACACCTTC. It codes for CASSLVGQTTYGYTF.

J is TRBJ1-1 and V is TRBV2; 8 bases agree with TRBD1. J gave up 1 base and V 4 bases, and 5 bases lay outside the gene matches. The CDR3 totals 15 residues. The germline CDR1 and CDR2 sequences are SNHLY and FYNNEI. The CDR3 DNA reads TGTGCCAGCAGTGGAAGGGGGACAGGGAACACTGAAGCTTTCTTT. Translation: CASSGRGTGNTEAFF.

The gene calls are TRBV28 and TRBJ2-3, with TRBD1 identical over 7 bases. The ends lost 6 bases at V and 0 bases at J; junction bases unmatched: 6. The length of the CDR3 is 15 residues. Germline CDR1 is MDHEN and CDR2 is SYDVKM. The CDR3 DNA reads TGTGCCAGCAGGTCCGGGACAGTCAGCACAGATACGCAGTATTTT. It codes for CASRSGTVSTDTQYF.

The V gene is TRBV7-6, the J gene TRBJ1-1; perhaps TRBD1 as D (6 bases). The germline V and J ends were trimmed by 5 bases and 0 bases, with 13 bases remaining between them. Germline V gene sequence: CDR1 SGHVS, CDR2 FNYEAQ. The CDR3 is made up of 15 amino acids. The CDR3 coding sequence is TGTGCCAGCAGCGCGAGACAGGCTATGAACACTGAAGCTTTCTTT. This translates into CASSARQAMNTEAFF.

CDR3 DNA: TGTGCCAGTAGTATCGAGGGTCGGGTTGAGACCCAGTACTTC. Its translation: CASSIEGRVETQYF. The V call is TRBV19, the J call TRBJ2-5; tentative D call: TRBD2 (5 bases). The V and J ends lost 3 bases and 5 bases respectively, with 13 bases between them. The CDR3 sequence is 14 residues long. The germline CDR1 and CDR2 sequences are LNHDA and SQIVND (reference sequence).